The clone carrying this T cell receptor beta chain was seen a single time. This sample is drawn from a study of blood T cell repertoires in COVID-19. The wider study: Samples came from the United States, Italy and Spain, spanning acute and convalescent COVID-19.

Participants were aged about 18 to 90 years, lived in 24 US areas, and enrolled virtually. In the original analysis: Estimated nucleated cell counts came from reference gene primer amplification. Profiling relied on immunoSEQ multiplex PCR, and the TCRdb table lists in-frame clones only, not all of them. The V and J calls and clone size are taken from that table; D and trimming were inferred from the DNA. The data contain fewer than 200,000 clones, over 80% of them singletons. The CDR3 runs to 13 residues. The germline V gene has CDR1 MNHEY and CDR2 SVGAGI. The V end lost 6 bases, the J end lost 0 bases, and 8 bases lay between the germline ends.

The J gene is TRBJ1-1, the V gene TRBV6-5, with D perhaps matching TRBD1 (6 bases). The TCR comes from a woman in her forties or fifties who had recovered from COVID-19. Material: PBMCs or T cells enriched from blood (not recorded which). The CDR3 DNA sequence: TGTGCCAGCAGAGGACAGCTGAACACTGAAGCTTTCTTT. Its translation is CASRGQLNTEAFF.